This is a list of T cell receptor beta chains from one sample in a study of glioma-infiltrating T cells after dendritic cell vaccination. Measured with immunoSEQ multiplex PCR; TCRdb has only the in-frame clones, and not every one. The sample carries approximately 100,000 clones, roughly 76% recorded once. The sample here was blood, taken before dendritic cell vaccination. Receptors were obtained from a human donor with glioblastoma. Each CDR3 is given with its conserved first and last residue. D genes are given only for firm matches. Rows give clone size only sometimes, using once, few, many, or a class for an expanded clone.

DNA | CDR3 | J | length | D | V | size
TGTGCCAGCAGCCAAGTGGGGTTACCGGGGGTATATGGCTACACCTTC | CASSQVGLPGVYGYTF | TRBJ1-2 | 16 | NA | TRBV14 | NA
TGTGCCACCAGCAGAGAAGGGGCAGGCGAGCAGTACTTC | CATSREGAGEQYF | TRBJ2-7 | 13 | NA | TRBV15 | NA
TGCGCCAGCAGCGCCGGACAGGGCAATGAGCAGTTCTTC | CASSAGQGNEQFF | TRBJ2-1 | 13 | TRBD1 | TRBV5-1 | NA
TGTGCCTGTAGTGGGGGGCAAGAGACCCAGTACTTC | CACSGGQETQYF | TRBJ2-5 | 12 | NA | TRBV6-5 | once
TGCGCCAGCAGCCAAGATGGGGTGAGGCTAGCGGGGGCCCAAGAGACCCAGTACTTC | CASSQDGVRLAGAQETQYF | TRBJ2-5 | 19 | TRBD2 | TRBV4-3 | NA
TGTGCCAGCTTCTACCGAGGACAGGGGAAAGAGACCCAGTACTTC | CASFYRGQGKETQYF | TRBJ2-5 | 15 | TRBD1 | TRBV5-4 | NA
TGTGCCTCCAGGGGGCCAGACTCTGGAAACACCATATATTTT | CASRGPDSGNTIYF | TRBJ1-3 | 14 | TRBD1 | TRBV10-3 | NA
TGTGCCAGCAGCTTGGTGTTAGGCCCGGGGAATGAGCAGTTCTTC | CASSLVLGPGNEQFF | TRBJ2-1 | 15 | NA | TRBV5-6 | once
TGTGCCAGCAGCCGGGACCTGACAGGGGGCGGGCAAAAGCAGTACTTC | CASSRDLTGGGQKQYF | TRBJ2-7 | 16 | TRBD1 | TRBV6-6 | NA
TGTGCCAGCAGCTTCGGACAGACAAAATGGGAGACCCAGTACTTC | CASSFGQTKWETQYF | TRBJ2-5 | 15 | NA | TRBV11-1 | NA
TGTGCCAGTAGTATATCTGATGGGGCAGATGGGGGGGGATTATACGAGCAGTACTTC | CASSISDGADGGGLYEQYF | TRBJ2-7 | 19 | TRBD2 | TRBV19 | NA
TGTGCCAGCAGCTCGAACCCTTCAGAAGATACGCAGTATTTT | CASSSNPSEDTQYF | TRBJ2-3 | 14 | NA | TRBV9 | few
TGCGCCAGCAGCACCTTAGCGGGGGGGCTGGACGAGCAGTACTTC | CASSTLAGGLDEQYF | TRBJ2-7 | 15 | TRBD2 | TRBV5-1 | once
TGTGCCACCGGAGACAGGGTCATGAACACTGAAGCTTTCTTT | CATGDRVMNTEAFF | TRBJ1-1 | 14 | TRBD1 | TRBV19 | NA
TGTGCCAGCAGCTTTCAGCGTCAGGGGTGGGATGGCTACACCTTC | CASSFQRQGWDGYTF | TRBJ1-2 | 15 | NA | TRBV7-2 | NA
TGTGCCAGTAGTACCTCTACCCCAGGGTCTGGAGAGACCCAGTACTTC | CASSTSTPGSGETQYF | TRBJ2-5 | 16 | NA | TRBV19 | NA
TGTGCCAGCAGCAAGGGAGGGTCCTTATCCTACGAGCAGTACTTC | CASSKGGSLSYEQYF | TRBJ2-7 | 15 | TRBD2 | TRBV7-8 | NA
TGCAGCGTTGCGAGGGACATCGACTCTGGGGCCAACGTCCTGACTTTC | CSVARDIDSGANVLTF | TRBJ2-6 | 16 | NA | TRBV29-1 | NA
TGTGCCAGCAGCTACCGGACAGTTAACTATGGCTACACCTTC | CASSYRTVNYGYTF | TRBJ1-2 | 14 | NA | TRBV11-2 | once
TGTGCCAGCTCACCACGTGGGCAGGGTGAAGCTTTCTTT | CASSPRGQGEAFF | TRBJ1-1 | 13 | NA | TRBV18 | NA
TGTGCCAGCAGTTACTTCGGGGGCACTGAAGCTTTCTTT | CASSYFGGTEAFF | TRBJ1-1 | 13 | NA | TRBV6-5 | NA
TGTGCCAGCAGTGAAACGGGGACTAGCGGGGGGTTCTACAATGAGCAGTTCTTC | CASSETGTSGGFYNEQFF | TRBJ2-1 | 18 | TRBD2 | TRBV6-1 | once
TGTGCCAGCAGTGTGACAGGGAATATTTTGGGCGAGCAGTACTTC | CASSVTGNILGEQYF | TRBJ2-7 | 15 | TRBD1 | TRBV6-1 | NA
TGTGCCAGCAGCCCATATTTCCTCAGGGAGGCCCCCAACACTGAAGCTTTCTTT | CASSPYFLREAPNTEAFF | TRBJ1-1 | 18 | NA | TRBV7-3 | once
TGTGCCAGCAGCCTAAGGGGATTAGGAAACACCATATATTTT | CASSLRGLGNTIYF | TRBJ1-3 | 14 | NA | TRBV5-6 | NA
TGCGCCAGCAGTGAACAGGGTAGCAATCAGCCCCAGCATTTT | CASSEQGSNQPQHF | TRBJ1-5 | 14 | NA | TRBV10-1 | NA
TGTGCCAGCAGCCTAGGACTAGCGGGGGGGAATGAGCAGTTCTTC | CASSLGLAGGNEQFF | TRBJ2-1 | 15 | TRBD2 | TRBV11-3 | NA
TGTGCCTGGGGCACAGGGGCGGGGTATGGCTACACCTTC | CAWGTGAGYGYTF | TRBJ1-2 | 13 | TRBD1 | TRBV30 | NA
TGCGCCAGCAGCCAAGAAGCGAGCGGGGGGGCCAGGTATGAGCAGTTCTTC | CASSQEASGGARYEQFF | TRBJ2-1 | 17 | TRBD2 | TRBV4-1 | NA
TGTGCCAGCAGTGTTCCTCGGGACAGGGTGGACACTGAAGCTTTCTTT | CASSVPRDRVDTEAFF | TRBJ1-1 | 16 | TRBD1 | TRBV2 | NA
TGCGCCAGCAGTCTAGGAACAGGGTTCCACGAGCAGTACTTC | CASSLGTGFHEQYF | TRBJ2-7 | 14 | NA | TRBV10-1 | NA
TGTGCCAGCAGCTTTTGGCGGGACGGAAAGAACACTGAAGCTTTCTTT | CASSFWRDGKNTEAFF | TRBJ1-1 | 16 | NA | TRBV11-2 | NA
TGTGCCACCAGCAGAGATTATGCGGGGTCAGTCGACTACGAGCAGTACTTC | CATSRDYAGSVDYEQYF | TRBJ2-7 | 17 | NA | TRBV15 | NA
TGCGCCAGCAGCCCCGGGACAGGGGGTATGGATGAGCAGTTCTTC | CASSPGTGGMDEQFF | TRBJ2-1 | 15 | TRBD1 | TRBV5-1 | once
TGTGCCAGCATCCCGCGGGGGTCTAGCTACGAGCAGTACTTC | CASIPRGSSYEQYF | TRBJ2-7 | 14 | TRBD2 | TRBV2 | NA
TGTGCCATCAGTGAGCCCGGACGGAGGCGACATTTT | CAISEPGRRRHF | TRBJ1-5 | 12 | NA | TRBV10-3 | few
TGTGCCAGCAGGGGAGGACGGGGAATGAACACTGAAGCTTTCTTT | CASRGGRGMNTEAFF | TRBJ1-1 | 15 | NA | TRBV6-6 | NA
TGTGCCAGCAGTTACAGGGGTGAGAATGAGCAGTTCTTC | CASSYRGENEQFF | TRBJ2-1 | 13 | TRBD1 | TRBV2 | NA
TGCGCCAGCAGCCTCCAGCTGGGGCTTGAAGATCAGCCCCAGCATTTT | CASSLQLGLEDQPQHF | TRBJ1-5 | 16 | NA | TRBV4-1 | once
TGTGCCAGCAGCGCCAGGATGAACACTGAAGCTTTCTTT | CASSARMNTEAFF | TRBJ1-1 | 13 | NA | TRBV7-2 | NA
TGCGCCAGCAGCTCTACCGGGACTAGCGGGGGCCGTACTATCACAGATACGCAGTATTTT | CASSSTGTSGGRTITDTQYF | TRBJ2-3 | 20 | TRBD2 | TRBV5-1 | NA
TGTGCCAGCAGCTCCACAGGTAGCTCTGGAAACACCATATATTTT | CASSSTGSSGNTIYF | TRBJ1-3 | 15 | NA | TRBV9 | NA
TGTGCCACCAGCAGAGATGGAACAGGGAAAGAGACCCAGTACTTC | CATSRDGTGKETQYF | TRBJ2-5 | 15 | NA | TRBV15 | NA
TGTGCCAGTAGTATAGTCATCCGGGACACCTTTTATAGCAATCAGCCCCAGCATTTT | CASSIVIRDTFYSNQPQHF | TRBJ1-5 | 19 | NA | TRBV19 | once
TGTGCCAGTTCTCGGGACATAATTTACGAGCAGTACTTC | CASSRDIIYEQYF | TRBJ2-7 | 13 | NA | TRBV19 | NA
TGTGCCAGCAGTGTCCTTCCGGGACAGATAACCTCTGGGGCCAACGTCCTGACTTTC | CASSVLPGQITSGANVLTF | TRBJ2-6 | 19 | TRBD1 | TRBV6-4 | NA
TGTGCCAGTAGTATCCTTGGCGGAGACACTGAAGCTTTCTTT | CASSILGGDTEAFF | TRBJ1-1 | 14 | NA | TRBV19 | NA
TGTGCCACAAAGCGAGACACTGAAGCTTTCTTT | CATKRDTEAFF | TRBJ1-1 | 11 | NA | TRBV6-5 | NA
TGCAGCGTTGTCCTTACAGGGATCGGGGAGCTGTTTTTT | CSVVLTGIGELFF | TRBJ2-2 | 13 | NA | TRBV29-1 | NA
TGTGCCAGCAGGCGCGGTTACAATGAGCAGTTCTTC | CASRRGYNEQFF | TRBJ2-1 | 12 | NA | TRBV11-2 | NA
TGCGCCAGCAGCCCCGAGGCGGGTTTGATAGCTGAAGCTTTCTTT | CASSPEAGLIAEAFF | TRBJ1-1 | 15 | NA | TRBV5-1 | NA
TGTGCCAGCAGCTCACCCACTAGCGGGGCCTACGAGCAGTACTTC | CASSSPTSGAYEQYF | TRBJ2-7 | 15 | TRBD2 | TRBV7-2 | NA
TGTGCCATCAGATCCCCGGGACAGAGATACAATGAGCAGTTCTTC | CAIRSPGQRYNEQFF | TRBJ2-1 | 15 | TRBD1 | TRBV10-3 | NA
TGCGCCAGCAGCCCGACAGGGTACACTGAAGCTTTCTTT | CASSPTGYTEAFF | TRBJ1-1 | 13 | TRBD1 | TRBV10-1 | NA
TGTGCCAGCAGTTTTGGGCCAGATACGCAGTATTTT | CASSFGPDTQYF | TRBJ2-3 | 12 | NA | TRBV27 | NA
TGTGCCAGCAGCAGGACAGGGTATCCGAGCCCCCTACAGGGGCCCCAGCATTTT | CASSRTGYPSPLQGPQHF | TRBJ1-5 | 18 | NA | TRBV21-1 | NA
TGTGCCAGCAGCCCAATCACAGGGTGGGGTCAGCCCCAGCATTTT | CASSPITGWGQPQHF | TRBJ1-5 | 15 | NA | TRBV7-2 | NA
TGTGCCAGCAGCCCAGGGTTAGGCTATGGCTACACCTTC | CASSPGLGYGYTF | TRBJ1-2 | 13 | NA | TRBV5-6 | NA